The present T cell receptor (beta chain) was sequenced within a study of blood T cells in healthy people across ages. A sample-barcoded 5' primer and a J-beta primer mix were used in a second PCR of about 6 to 11 cycles. A single record per CDR3 protein comes from TCRdb applying MiXCR to the 5' RACE reads. The sample yields some 370,000 distinct CDR3 sequences, approximately 51% seen once. CDR1 is SGHKS and CDR2 is YYEKEE in the germline V gene (reference sequence). The CDR3 length is 13 residues. After removal of 6 bases from V and 9 bases from J, the junction contained 8 bases not matched to a gene. This clonotype came up a few times.

Sequencing was carried out using blood. The V gene is TRBV5-5, the J gene TRBJ2-1; 8 nucleotides align to TRBD2. The sequence was collected from a man between 60 and 70 years old in good health. The CDR3 nucleotides read TGTGCCAGCACACCGACTAGCGTGGGTGAGCAGTTCTTC. Protein sequence: CASTPTSVGEQFF. Looking up the rest from reference TRBV5-5 and TRBJ2-1 gives the full variable domain: DAGVTQSPTHLIKTRGQQVTLRCSPISGHKSVSWYQQVLGQGPQFIFQYYEKEERGRGNFPDRFSARQFPNYSSELNVNALLLGDSALYLCASTPTSVGEQFFGPGTRLTVL.